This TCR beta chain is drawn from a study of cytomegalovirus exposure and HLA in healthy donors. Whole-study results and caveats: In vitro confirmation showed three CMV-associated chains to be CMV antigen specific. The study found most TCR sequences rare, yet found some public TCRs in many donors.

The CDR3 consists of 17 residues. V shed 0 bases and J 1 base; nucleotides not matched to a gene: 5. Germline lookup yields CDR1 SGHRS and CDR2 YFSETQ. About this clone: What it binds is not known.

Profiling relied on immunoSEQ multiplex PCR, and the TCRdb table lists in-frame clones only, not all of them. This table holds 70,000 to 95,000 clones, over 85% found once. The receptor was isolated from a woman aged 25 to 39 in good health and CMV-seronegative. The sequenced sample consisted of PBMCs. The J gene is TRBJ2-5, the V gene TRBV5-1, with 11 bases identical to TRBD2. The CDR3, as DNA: TGCGCCAGCAGCTTGGGAGGACTAGCGGGCACCCAAGAGACCCAGTACTTC. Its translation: CASSLGGLAGTQETQYF.